Shown below are 23 T cell receptor beta chains from a single sample sequenced in a study of blood T cell repertoires in COVID-19. Sequencing was performed with immunoSEQ multiplex PCR; in TCRdb, only in-frame clones are kept and a portion is missing. The data contain about 200,000 clones, 85% of them singletons. Sequenced sample: peripheral blood. These receptors all come from a man in his 60s with COVID-19, enrolled during active disease.

This clone was recorded a few times. V is TRBV5-4 and J is TRBJ2-3, with 10 bases matching TRBD2. This CDR3 contains 16 residues. The V gene end was trimmed by 4 bases and the J gene end by 4 bases; junction bases not matched to a gene: 9. Germline values: CDR1 SGHNT, CDR2 YYREEE (reference sequence). The CDR3 sequence is CASSPRTSGLPDTQYF. The DNA for the CDR3 is TGTGCCAGCAGCCCGAGGACTAGCGGTTTGCCAGATACGCAGTATTTT.

This chain links TRBV11-2 with TRBJ1-2; TRBD1 agrees at 9 bases. Germline CDR1 and CDR2: SGHAT and FQNNGV. This CDR3 is 15 amino acids long. V was pared by 4 bases and J by 2 bases, with 5 bases of the junction left unmatched. CDR3: CASSYDRGANYGYTF. CDR3 bases: TGTGCCAGCAGCTACGACAGGGGGGCGAACTATGGCTACACCTTC.

J is TRBJ2-3 and V is TRBV25-1; the D is unclear. Between the trimmed V and J ends, which lost 2 bases and 7 bases, there was a span of 4 bases. The CDR3 spans 11 residues. Germline CDR1 reads MGHDK; CDR2 reads SYGVNS. CDR3: CASSEINTQYF. CDR3 nucleotide sequence: TGTGCCAGCAGTGAAATAAATACGCAGTATTTT.

The chain uses TRBV3-1 (or the pseudogene TRBV3-2) and TRBJ2-7; 8 bases are shared with TRBD2. V shed 6 bases, J shed 4 bases, and the junction held 2 bases outside the gene matches. CDR1 and CDR2 (germline): LGHDT, YNNKEL (reference sequence). The CDR3 extends over 12 amino acids. CDR3 nucleotides: TGTGCCAGCAGGGGACTAGGGTACGAGCAGTACTTC. Translation gives CASRGLGYEQYF.

V usage is TRBV5-8 and J usage is TRBJ2-6; maybe TRBD1 (6 bases). Trimming removed 0 bases from V and 2 bases from J, with 9 bases in between. Germline CDR1 reads SGHTS; CDR2 reads YDEGEE. The CDR3 is made up of 16 amino acids. The CDR3 loop is CASSLVGAAGANVLTF. For the CDR3, the DNA is TGTGCCAGCAGCTTGGTGGGGGCTGCTGGGGCCAACGTCCTGACTTTC.

The chain employs TRBV5-3 and TRBJ1-2, with 10 bases that match TRBD1. TRBV5-3 is an open reading frame, and its role is uncertain. This CDR3 is 17 amino acids long. With 3 bases clipped from V and 4 bases from J, the junction kept 12 bases outside the gene matches. The CDR3 DNA reads as TGTGCCAGAAGCTGCAGACAGGGGGCCCCCTTCATCTATGGCTACACCTTC. Its translation: CARSCRQGAPFIYGYTF.

This sequence joins TRBV15 and TRBJ2-3, with a weak D call TRBD2 (5 bases). The germline V gene has CDR1 LNHNV and CDR2 YYDKDF (reference sequence). The CDR3 consists of 14 residues. Trimming shortened V by 5 bases and J by 4 bases, and 13 bases separated the two germline ends. This chain's CDR3 is CATSFTSGADTQYF. The DNA of the CDR3 is TGTGCCACCAGCTTTACTTCCGGGGCAGATACGCAGTATTTT. The full variable domain, completed using reference TRBV15 and TRBJ2-3, is DAMVIQNPRYQVTQFGKPVTLSCSQTLNHNVMYWYQQKSSQAPKLLFHYYDKDFNNEADTPDNFQSRRPNTSFCFLDIRSPGLGDTAMYLCATSFTSGADTQYFGPGTRLTVL.

The chain has TRBV9 and TRBJ1-1; 9 nucleotides agree with TRBD1. CDR3 length: 13 residues. The junction had 0 bases not matched to a gene; V was cut back by 3 bases and J by 3 bases. CDR1 is SGDLS, CDR2 YYNGEE, per germline. As DNA, the CDR3 is TGTGCCAGCAGCGGACAGGGGGACACTGAAGCTTTCTTT. Translation gives CASSGQGDTEAFF.

This clone occurred once. V and J are TRBV5-6 and TRBJ2-7, with D perhaps matching TRBD1 (6 bases). The CDR3 contains 14 residues. Germline assignment: CDR1 SGHDT and CDR2 YYEEEE. V lost 0 bases and J 0 bases, leaving 7 bases between the germline ends. CDR3 sequence: CASSLGTVSYEQYF. The CDR3 DNA follows: TGTGCCAGCAGCTTGGGGACAGTCTCCTACGAGCAGTACTTC.

The chain carries TRBV9 and TRBJ2-2, with 9 bases fitting TRBD1. CDR1 is SGDLS and CDR2 is YYNGEE in the germline V gene. V shed 3 bases, J shed 9 bases, and the junction held 15 bases outside the gene matches. The CDR3 contains 17 residues. The CDR3 loop reads CASSERPMGQGIRELFF. The CDR3 DNA sequence: TGTGCCAGCAGCGAGAGGCCGATGGGACAGGGTATCAGGGAGCTGTTTTTT. The whole variable domain, remainder taken from reference TRBV9 and TRBJ2-2, is DSGVTQTPKHLITATGQRVTLRCSPRSGDLSVYWYQQSLDQGLQFLIQYYNGEERAKGNILERFSAQQFPDLHSELNLSSLELGDSALYFCASSERPMGQGIRELFFGEGSRLTVL.

The chain joins TRBV15 to TRBJ1-2; D perhaps matches TRBD1 (6 bases). The CDR3 spans 15 residues. Trimming left V 1 base short and J 5 bases short, with 14 bases between. Germline values: CDR1 LNHNV, CDR2 YYDKDF (reference sequence). This CDR3 is CATSRGAGGQYGYTF. For the CDR3, the DNA is TGTGCCACCAGCAGAGGGGCGGGGGGCCAGTATGGCTACACCTTC.

This clone was observed a handful of times. The chain is built from TRBV25-1 and TRBJ2-7; 7 nucleotides agree with TRBD1. After removal of 6 bases from V and 2 bases from J, the junction contained 7 bases not matched to a gene. The germline CDR1 and CDR2 sequences are MGHDK and SYGVNS. The CDR3 sequence is 14 residues long. The CDR3 loop reads CASRGTVVPYEQYF. In DNA, the CDR3 is TGTGCCAGCAGGGGGACAGTCGTACCCTACGAGCAGTACTTC.

V usage is TRBV30 and J usage is TRBJ1-5; D is uncertain. V lost 0 bases and J 0 bases, leaving 6 bases between the germline ends. Germline V CDR1 and CDR2: GTSNPN, SVGIG (reference sequence). CDR3 size: 14 residues. The CDR3 nucleotides are TGTGCCTGGAGTGTATGGAGTAGCAATCAGCCCCAGCATTTT. It yields the protein CAWSVWSSNQPQHF.

This CDR3 reads CASSTGTGLGGNTIYF. CDR3 nucleotide sequence: TGTGCCAGCAGCACTGGGACAGGTCTTGGAGGAAACACCATATATTTT. The gene calls are TRBV3-1 (or the pseudogene TRBV3-2) and TRBJ1-3; 8 bases agree with TRBD1. Unmatched junction bases numbered 10, after V lost 5 bases and J lost 4 bases. The CDR3 has 16 amino acids. Germline CDR1 is LGHDT and CDR2 is YNNKEL (reference sequence).

The chain couples TRBV19 to TRBJ2-2, with 7 bases aligning to TRBD1. CDR1 and CDR2 (germline): LNHDA, SQIVND (reference sequence). Trimming cost V 2 bases and J 4 bases; bases outside gene matches: 4. The CDR3 has 15 amino acids. The CDR3 bases are TGTGCCAGTAGTATATCCTGGACAGGCACCGGGGAGCTGTTTTTT. Amino acids: CASSISWTGTGELFF.

The chain is built from TRBV19 and TRBJ1-4; D may be TRBD1 (5 bases). The CDR3 runs 14 residues. V lost 6 bases, J lost 4 bases, and 12 bases lay in between. Germline CDR1 reads LNHDA; CDR2 reads SQIVND (reference sequence). CDR3 bases: TGTGCCAGTAGCAGCGGGGGTTTTAATGAAAAACTGTTTTTT. Translation gives CASSSGGFNEKLFF.

The chain has TRBV9 and TRBJ1-3, with no clear D. This CDR3 is 15 amino acids long. The germline gives CDR1 SGDLS, CDR2 YYNGEE. V lost 3 bases and J 0 bases, leaving 10 bases between the germline ends. CDR3: CASSGRQTSGNTIYF. The DNA of the CDR3 is TGTGCCAGCAGCGGCAGGCAGACCTCTGGAAACACCATATATTTT.

The V gene is TRBV24-1, the J gene TRBJ2-3, with D tentatively TRBD1 (5 bases). Trimming left V 4 bases short and J 1 base short, with 11 bases between. The CDR3 sequence is 15 residues long. Germline V gives CDR1 KGHDR, CDR2 SFDVKD. The CDR3 DNA is TGTGCCACCAGTGAAGACTCGACAGGCACAGATACGCAGTATTTT. Translation: CATSEDSTGTDTQYF.

This clone was seen a single time. The rearrangement links TRBV5-5 to TRBJ2-7; D possibly corresponds to TRBD1 (5 bases). Between the trimmed V and J ends, which lost 1 base and 3 bases, there was a span of 8 bases. This CDR3 region has 13 residues. CDR1 and CDR2 (germline): SGHKS, YYEKEE (reference sequence). CDR3 coding DNA: TGTGCCAGCAGCTTGCTAGGGGACTACGAGCAGTACTTC. Its protein product is CASSLLGDYEQYF.

The CDR3 DNA sequence: TGTGCCAGCAGCTTGGAGGAGGTGGGCAATGAGCAGTTCTTC. It specifies CASSLEEVGNEQFF. The rearrangement uses TRBV5-4 and TRBJ2-1, with D possibly being TRBD2 (5 bases). The germline V gene has CDR1 SGHNT and CDR2 YYREEE (reference sequence). The V and J ends lost 0 bases and 6 bases respectively, with 10 bases between them. The CDR3 consists of 14 residues.

V is TRBV9 and J is TRBJ1-4; D gene ambiguous. Germline loops: CDR1 SGDLS, CDR2 YYNGEE. CDR3 length equals 16 residues. V was cut by 3 bases and J by 0 bases, with 12 bases left in between. CDR3 residues: CASSAHSGATNEKLFF. The DNA of the CDR3 is TGTGCCAGCAGCGCCCATTCCGGGGCAACTAATGAAAAACTGTTTTTT.

This clone occurred once. V gene TRBV27 combines with J gene TRBJ1-1; 8 bases align to TRBD1. CDR1 MNHEY and CDR2 SMNVEV come from the germline V gene (reference sequence). The CDR3 loop spans 14 amino acids. V trimming: 2 bases; J trimming: 1 base; junction bases outside the gene matches: 0. This CDR3 reads CASSLGTGNTEAFF. CDR3 bases: TGTGCCAGCAGTTTAGGGACAGGGAACACTGAAGCTTTCTTT.

The gene calls are TRBV3-1 (or the pseudogene TRBV3-2) and TRBJ1-6; weak D call: TRBD1 (5 bases). Germline-derived CDR1 and CDR2 are LGHDT and YNNKEL (reference sequence). Trimming stripped 3 bases from V and 5 bases from J, with 11 bases between. The CDR3 spans 15 residues. The CDR3 reads CASSQRDGHNSPLHF. The CDR3 nucleotides read TGTGCCAGCAGCCAGCGGGACGGTCATAATTCACCCCTCCACTTT.